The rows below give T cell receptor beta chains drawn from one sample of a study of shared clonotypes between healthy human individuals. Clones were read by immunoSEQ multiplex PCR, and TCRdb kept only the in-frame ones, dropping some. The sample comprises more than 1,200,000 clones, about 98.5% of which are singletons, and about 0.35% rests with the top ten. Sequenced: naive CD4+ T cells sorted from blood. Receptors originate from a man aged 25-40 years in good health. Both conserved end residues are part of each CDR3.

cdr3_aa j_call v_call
CASSQSWGHPNTEAFF TRBJ1-1 TRBV4-2
CAGGTPTTYNEQFF TRBJ2-1 TRBV2
CASSRGGLYEQYF TRBJ2-7 TRBV25-1
CASSHSLGTYEQYF TRBJ2-7 TRBV6-5
CASSPTSGNEQFF TRBJ2-1 TRBV18
CASRIDRGHQPQHF TRBJ1-5 TRBV28
CASRNTGELFF TRBJ2-2 TRBV21-1
CASSSQLGPHTDTQYF TRBJ2-3 TRBV7-2
CASSLEGTDFDEQYF TRBJ2-7 TRBV5-1
CAPRVAGSYEQYF TRBJ2-7 TRBV2
CASSLGELAGSQETQYF TRBJ2-5 TRBV5-1
CASSQDGLAGTGELFF TRBJ2-2 TRBV14
CASSSQGSSYNEQFF TRBJ2-1 TRBV7-3
CASSLVFASGGDQETQYF TRBJ2-5 TRBV5-1
CASSSRDRRNNEQFF TRBJ2-1 TRBV11-2
CATNRDGFGQPQHF TRBJ1-5 TRBV19
CASSHDRVDHNQPQHF TRBJ1-5 TRBV28
CAISEFRDSEQYF TRBJ2-7 TRBV10-3
CASSLGMGIEQYF TRBJ2-7 TRBV5-4
CASSFQGGWEQFF TRBJ2-1 TRBV5-6
CAWAIDRNYEQYF TRBJ2-7 TRBV30
CAINRGETQYF TRBJ2-5 TRBV10-3
CASSVQSGRLTGELFF TRBJ2-2 TRBV9
CASSLGDGGGAFF TRBJ1-1 TRBV5-1
CASSLTSGPSYEQYF TRBJ2-7 TRBV11-3
CASRPGGSSYEQYF TRBJ2-7 TRBV19
CASSLDDSSPIYGNQPQHF TRBJ1-5 TRBV7-6
CATRGRDEPSAPLGTDTQYF TRBJ2-3 TRBV15
CASSGDLPDTQYF TRBJ2-3 TRBV2
CASSLVTGKGTEAFF TRBJ1-1 TRBV7-9
CASGSGGSDTQYF TRBJ2-3 TRBV2
CASSGLAGSYEQYF TRBJ2-7 TRBV19
CASSPLSGSLYEQYF TRBJ2-7 TRBV7-9
CASKPQGARQPQHF TRBJ1-5 TRBV27
CASSPGLVEQYF TRBJ2-7 TRBV5-5
CASSSPDRASYEQYF TRBJ2-7 TRBV7-8
CASSLGGQQYF TRBJ2-7 TRBV27
CASSPDGTGELFF TRBJ2-2 TRBV18
CASSLVGEDYEQYF TRBJ2-7 TRBV5-4
CASTGGTNTEAFF TRBJ1-1 TRBV6-5
CASSIAAGPPYF TRBJ1-5 TRBV19
CASSQELAAEQFF TRBJ2-1 TRBV2
CASKGGTAQNIQYF TRBJ2-4 TRBV5-4
CASSLVLGNTEAFF TRBJ1-1 TRBV7-2
CASKGRGLISNYGYTF TRBJ1-2 TRBV2
CASSNRVANEKLFF TRBJ1-4 TRBV7-9
CASSEVRGSHEQFF TRBJ2-1 TRBV7-9
CARVEWVSYNEQFF TRBJ2-1 TRBV11-2
CASSLGDGEYSNQPQHF TRBJ1-5 TRBV7-9
CASSPPGRIAGELFF TRBJ2-2 TRBV18
CASSPLPSGTGSIGDYGYTF TRBJ1-2 TRBV18
CASSVTGGNYEQYF TRBJ2-7 TRBV9
CASSQFSGVGETQYF TRBJ2-5 TRBV4-3
CASSQLPGQNYEQYF TRBJ2-7 TRBV4-3
CASSLSRGSDEQFF TRBJ2-1 TRBV7-3